This TCR beta chain was captured by sequencing in a study of blood T cell repertoires in COVID-19. This CDR3 contains 13 residues. V was shortened by 1 base and J by 5 bases, with 9 bases between the two germline ends. Germline CDR1 SGHAT, CDR2 FQDESV (reference sequence). Some clones are missing from TCRdb's copy, which holds only in-frame ones; the method was immunoSEQ multiplex PCR. The sample carries hundreds of thousands of clones, 83% recorded once. One Seattle source followed patients from active infection through their disease course. Sequencing input: peripheral blood. The rearrangement links TRBV11-1 to TRBJ2-7; D may be TRBD1 (6 bases). This TCR came from a woman aged 25-40 years with COVID-19, enrolled during active disease. This CDR3 reads CASSLVTGHEQYF. The CDR3 bases are TGTGCCAGCAGCTTAGTAACAGGGCACGAGCAGTACTTC.